The clone carrying this T cell receptor (beta chain) came up a few times. This record comes from a study of blood T cells in healthy people across ages. A sample-barcoded 5' primer and a J-beta primer mix were used in a second PCR of roughly 6 to 11 cycles. From the 5' RACE reads, TCRdb called clonotypes with MiXCR, one entry per CDR3 protein. The data show hundreds of thousands of distinct CDR3 sequences, approximately 50% seen once. Germline V CDR1 and CDR2: DFQATT, SNEGSKA (reference sequence). The CDR3 loop spans 17 amino acids. Unmatched junction bases numbered 15, after V lost 1 base and J lost 5 bases.

The TCR comes from a woman aged 55-69 years in good health. The sample comprised blood. The rearrangement uses TRBV20-1 and TRBJ2-3; 7 nucleotides align to TRBD2. The CDR3 sequence is CSARGQGGRAGKDTQYF. CDR3 DNA: TGCAGTGCTAGAGGTCAGGGTGGGAGGGCCGGTAAAGATACGCAGTATTTT.